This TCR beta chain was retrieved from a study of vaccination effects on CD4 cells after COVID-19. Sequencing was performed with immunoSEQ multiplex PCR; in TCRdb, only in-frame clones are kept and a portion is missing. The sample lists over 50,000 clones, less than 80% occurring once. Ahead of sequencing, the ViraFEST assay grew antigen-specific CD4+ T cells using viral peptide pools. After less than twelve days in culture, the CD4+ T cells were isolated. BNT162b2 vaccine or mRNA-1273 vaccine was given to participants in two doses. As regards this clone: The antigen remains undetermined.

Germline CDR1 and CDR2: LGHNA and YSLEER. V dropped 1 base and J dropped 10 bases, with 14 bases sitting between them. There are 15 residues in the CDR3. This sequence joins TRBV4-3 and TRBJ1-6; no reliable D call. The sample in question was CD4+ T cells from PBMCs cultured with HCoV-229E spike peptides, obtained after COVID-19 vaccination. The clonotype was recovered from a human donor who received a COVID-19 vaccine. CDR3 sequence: CASSQVGGNGSPLHF. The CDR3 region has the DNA TGCGCCAGCAGCCAAGTGGGCGGGAACGGATCACCCCTCCACTTT.